A selection of T cell receptor beta chains follows, all from one sample in a study of shared clonotypes between healthy human individuals. The data were produced by immunoSEQ multiplex PCR, yet TCRdb's version contains in-frame clones alone and is incomplete. The sample shows around 1.1 million clones, 60% to 80% of them seen only once. Sequenced input: memory CD4+ T cells from PBMCs. The origin of the receptors is a man younger than 35 in good health. Some clones in this sample may be carry-over from other donors' samples. CDR3s include the opening cysteine and the closing phenylalanine or tryptophan. D genes are given only for firm matches. Rows give clone size only sometimes, using once, few, many, or a class for an expanded clone.

cdr3_nt,cdr3_aa,v_call,j_call,clone_size,d_call
TGCGCCAGCAGCTTAGGGACAGTAAGGAACACTGAAGCTTTCTTT,CASSLGTVRNTEAFF,TRBV5-1,TRBJ1-1,.,TRBD1
TGCGCCAGCAGCATAGGGCCAAATCAGCCCCAGCATTTT,CASSIGPNQPQHF,TRBV5-1,TRBJ1-5,few,.
TGTGCCAGCAGTGCTCCGGGACAGGGGTTCTACGAGCAGTACTTC,CASSAPGQGFYEQYF,TRBV28,TRBJ2-7,.,TRBD1
TGCGCCAGCAGCCGAATCCTCAGGGATGGCTACACCTTC,CASSRILRDGYTF,TRBV4-3,TRBJ1-2,.,.
TGTGCCAGCAGCCACCAGGACGGACCGCTGTTTTTT,CASSHQDGPLFF,TRBV2,TRBJ2-2,.,.
TGTGCCAGCAGCTTAGATGGGGGGGCCTACAATGAGCAGTTCTTC,CASSLDGGAYNEQFF,TRBV11-2,TRBJ2-1,many,TRBD2
TGTGCCAGCAGTGAAGCTAGCGGAGGGCGGGAGACCCAGTACTTC,CASSEASGGRETQYF,TRBV2,TRBJ2-5,.,.
TGTGCCAGCAGTTCAAATACCGACAGGAGCCACCAAGAGACCCAGTACTTC,CASSSNTDRSHQETQYF,TRBV28,TRBJ2-5,.,.
TGCAGCGTTGAAGGGACACTTAACACCGGGGAGCTGTTTTTT,CSVEGTLNTGELFF,TRBV29-1,TRBJ2-2,.,.
TGCGCCAGCAATACCGGGACAGAGAGCTCCTACGAGCAGTACTTC,CASNTGTESSYEQYF,TRBV5-1,TRBJ2-7,few,TRBD1
TGTGCCAGCAGCATCCGTAGCGGGAGGGCCGAAGAGCAGTACTTC,CASSIRSGRAEEQYF,TRBV7-8,TRBJ2-7,.,TRBD2